This note documents a single T cell receptor (beta chain) sequence. The data are from a study of cytomegalovirus exposure and HLA in healthy donors. This CDR3 has 15 residues. Germline V gene sequence: CDR1 GTSNPN, CDR2 SVGIG (reference sequence). V dropped 7 bases and J dropped 1 base, with 18 bases sitting between them. Vbeta (60) and Jbeta (13) primers were used in the PCR. TCRdb keeps only in-frame clones here, not all; method: immunoSEQ multiplex PCR. The data hold roughly 190,000 clones, with around four fifths observed a single time. This rearrangement joins TRBV30 to TRBJ2-3; D is uncertain. The source is a woman aged 45-65 years in good health and CMV-seropositive. The sequenced sample was PBMCs. CDR3 residues: CALNYPTYRTDTQYF. The CDR3 DNA reads as TGTGCCTTAAATTACCCTACCTACCGCACAGATACGCAGTATTTT.